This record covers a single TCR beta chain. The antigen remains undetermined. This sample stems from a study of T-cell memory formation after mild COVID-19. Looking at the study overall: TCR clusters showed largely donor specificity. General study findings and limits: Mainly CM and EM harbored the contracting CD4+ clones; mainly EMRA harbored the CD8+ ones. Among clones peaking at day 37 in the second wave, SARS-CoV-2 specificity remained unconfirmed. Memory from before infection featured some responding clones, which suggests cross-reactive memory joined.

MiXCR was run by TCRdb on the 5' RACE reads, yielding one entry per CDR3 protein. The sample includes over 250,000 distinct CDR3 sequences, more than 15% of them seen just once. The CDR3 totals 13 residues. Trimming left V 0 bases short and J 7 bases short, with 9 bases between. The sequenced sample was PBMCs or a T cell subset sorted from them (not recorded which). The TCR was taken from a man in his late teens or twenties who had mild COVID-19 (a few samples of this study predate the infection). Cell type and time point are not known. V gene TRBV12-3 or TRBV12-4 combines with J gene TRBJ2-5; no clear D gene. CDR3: CASSLAPPGTQYF. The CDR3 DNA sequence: TGTGCCAGCAGTTTAGCCCCACCGGGGACCCAGTACTTC.